One sample yielded the 27 T cell receptor beta chains listed below, sequenced in a study of blood T cells in healthy people across ages. Alongside a J-beta primer mix, a sample-barcoded 5' primer served in a second PCR lasting roughly 7 to 11 cycles. TCRdb reanalysed the 5' RACE reads using MiXCR and keeps one entry per CDR3 protein. The sample holds roughly 800,000 distinct CDR3 sequences; 58% are singletons and the top ten take over 20%. What was sequenced was blood. The receptors here all came from a man aged 25-45 years in good health.

The gene calls are TRBV20-1 and TRBJ2-1, with 16 bases that match TRBD2. The DNA end lines up better with TRBJ2-7; the J call may be wrong. CDR3 size: 17 residues. The germline V gene has CDR1 DFQATT and CDR2 SNEGSKA (reference sequence). The CDR3 sequence: CSAPGLAGGISYNEQYF. For the CDR3, the DNA is TGCAGTGCCCCGGGACTAGCGGGAGGGATCTCCTACAATGAGCAGTACTTC.

This sequence joins TRBV10-3 and TRBJ1-2; D is unclear. The CDR3 covers 13 residues. The germline CDR1 and CDR2 sequences are ENHRY and SYGVKD. With 2 bases removed from V and 4 bases from J, the gap between germline ends came to 8 bases. CDR3 nucleotides: TGTGCCATCAGTGAGGAACAGATCTATGGCTACACCTTC. Its translation: CAISEEQIYGYTF.

In its sample, this clonotype was seen a few times. This chain uses TRBV7-2 with TRBJ2-1; 12 positions match TRBD2. V shed 0 bases and J 6 bases; nucleotides not matched to a gene: 6. The length of the CDR3 is 17 residues. From germline, CDR1 is SGHTA and CDR2 FQGNSA. Here the CDR3 DNA reads TGTGCCAGCAGCTTAGCGCCCCGACTAGCGGGAGCCAATGAGCAGTTCTTC. Amino acids: CASSLAPRLAGANEQFF.

This chain uses TRBV20-1 with TRBJ2-1, with TRBD2 matching over 9 bases. The CDR3 consists of 15 residues. Germline V gene data show CDR1 as DFQATT and CDR2 as SNEGSKA (reference sequence). After removal of 2 bases from V and 6 bases from J, the junction contained 8 bases not matched to a gene. The CDR3 here is CSARSSGGGINEQFF. The CDR3 nucleotides are TGCAGTGCTAGAAGTAGCGGGGGAGGGATCAATGAGCAGTTCTTC.

The genes are TRBV2 and TRBJ2-1; 10 nucleotides line up with TRBD2. The CDR3 covers 14 residues. The J segment lost 9 bases and the V segment lost 8 bases, leaving 10 bases of the junction unmatched. Germline lookup yields CDR1 SNHLY and CDR2 FYNNEI. The CDR3 DNA sequence: TGTGCCAGCGCCGGGAGCGGGGGGGAATCTGAGCAGTTCTTC. It translates to CASAGSGGESEQFF.

Comments on this clonotype: One end of the junction does not line up with germline, which may come from a read error. CDR3 loop: CAGSLEKRALNTEAFF. The CDR3 bases are TGTGCCGGCAGCTTAGAGAAAAGGGCGTTGAACACTGAAGCTTTCTTT. The rearrangement links TRBV7-6 to TRBJ1-1; D is unclear. CDR3 length: 16 residues. Germline-derived CDR1 and CDR2 are SGHVS and FNYEAQ.

This chain uses TRBV4-2 with TRBJ2-4; D may be TRBD1 or TRBD2 (5 bases each). CDR3 length: 16 residues. The germline CDR1 and CDR2 sequences are LGHNA and YNFKEQ. Deletions cut 0 bases from V and 0 bases from J, with 9 bases between. The CDR3 spells CASSQEGELAKNIQYF. CDR3 nucleotide sequence: TGTGCCAGCAGCCAAGAGGGGGAACTAGCCAAAAACATTCAGTACTTC.

This clonotype has just a few counts. The V and J genes are TRBV6-5 and TRBJ1-4, with TRBD1 as a possible D gene (6 bases). This CDR3 comprises 15 residues. The germline V gene encodes CDR1 MNHEY and CDR2 SVGAGI. The V end lost 3 bases, the J end lost 8 bases, and 16 bases lay between the germline ends. In nucleotides, the CDR3 is TGTGCCAGCAGTTATTCTAACCGGGACATCGAAAAACTGTTTTTT. Translating it yields CASSYSNRDIEKLFF.

This clonotype was observed a few times. The rearrangement joins TRBV6-5 to TRBJ2-3, with 7 nucleotides matching TRBD2. This CDR3 has 14 residues. The germline V gene has CDR1 MNHEY and CDR2 SVGAGI. The trim removed 8 bases at V and 2 bases at J, leaving 7 bases unmatched. CDR3 bases: TGTGCCAGCTCTTGGACTAGTGTCACAGATACGCAGTATTTT. Protein sequence: CASSWTSVTDTQYF.

This clonotype has a handful of counts. The J gene is TRBJ1-5, the V gene TRBV3-1; no clear D gene. CDR3 length: 13 residues. V lost 6 bases and J 5 bases, leaving 11 bases between the germline ends. From germline, CDR1 is LGHDT and CDR2 YNNKEL (reference sequence). CDR3 DNA: TGTGCCAGCAGTTACTCGAGCGATCAGCCCCAGCATTTT. Translating it yields CASSYSSDQPQHF.

The chain employs TRBV6-6 and TRBJ2-3; 10 bases are a match to TRBD1. V gave up 8 bases and J gave up 7 bases; unmatched junction bases: 3. Per germline, CDR1 MNHNY and CDR2 SVGAGI (reference sequence). The CDR3 has 12 residues. CDR3 in DNA: TGTGCCAGCCGACAGGGGGCAAATACGCAGTATTTT. Protein sequence: CASRQGANTQYF.

A remark on this clonotype: This may arise from a read error, as a much more abundant clone is one base away. This chain connects TRBV12-3 or TRBV12-4 to TRBJ2-7, with 11 positions matching TRBD1. The CDR3 runs to 15 residues. The CDR3 DNA reads as TGTGCCAGCAGTTTCGGGACAGGGGGAAGATACGGGCAGTACTTC. This gives the protein CASSFGTGGRYGQYF.

The J gene is TRBJ2-1, the V gene TRBV10-3; 9 bases match TRBD2. V lost 2 bases to trimming and J lost 4 bases; unmatched junction nucleotides: 6. Germline V lookup: CDR1 ENHRY, CDR2 SYGVKD. The CDR3 runs to 16 residues. The CDR3 sequence is CAISEGAGGHYNEQFF. CDR3 coding DNA: TGTGCCATCAGTGAGGGAGCGGGAGGCCATTACAATGAGCAGTTCTTC.

This clonotype has a handful of counts. V and J are TRBV27 and TRBJ1-2; 7 bases line up with TRBD1. V shed 5 bases, J shed 5 bases, and the junction held 5 bases outside the gene matches. The CDR3 consists of 13 residues. In germline, CDR1 is MNHEY, CDR2 SMNVEV (reference sequence). The CDR3 nucleotides are TGTGCCAGCAGTCCTGGGACAGAGTATGGCTACACCTTC. This translates into CASSPGTEYGYTF.

The V gene is TRBV5-1, the J gene TRBJ2-7; 10 nucleotides align to TRBD1. Germline loops: CDR1 SGHRS, CDR2 YFSETQ. V lost 8 bases and J lost 7; bases outside the gene matches: 12. CDR3 length: 14 residues. The CDR3 is CASTLGQGNCEQYF. The CDR3 DNA reads as TGCGCCAGTACGTTGGGACAGGGGAATTGTGAGCAGTACTTC. The variable domain in full, completed from reference TRBV5-1 and TRBJ2-7, reads KAGVTQTPRYLIKTRGQQVTLSCSPISGHRSVSWYQQTPGQGLQFLFEYFSETQRNKGNFPGRFSGRQFSNSRSEMNVSTLELGDSALYLCASTLGQGNCEQYFGPGTRLTVT.

The table lists this clonotype with a few counts. V usage is TRBV9 and J usage is TRBJ2-1; TRBD2 aligns across 8 bases. J lost 5 bases, V lost 1 base, and 8 bases had no gene match. The CDR3 totals 16 residues. Germline CDR1 and CDR2: SGDLS and YYNGEE. CDR3 in amino acids: CASSVTPGLADNEQFF. The CDR3 nucleotides are TGTGCCAGCAGCGTAACACCCGGACTAGCAGACAATGAGCAGTTCTTC.

Only a few counts were recorded for this clonotype. V and J are TRBV2 and TRBJ2-7; 8 bases match TRBD1. The CDR3 sequence is 14 residues long. Per germline, CDR1 SNHLY and CDR2 FYNNEI. V lost 9 bases to trimming and J lost 0 bases; unmatched junction nucleotides: 7. In DNA, the CDR3 is TGTGCCAGTAAGGACAGGGATAACTCCTACGAGCAGTACTTC. Amino acids: CASKDRDNSYEQYF.

The chain links TRBV30 to TRBJ2-1, with unresolved D. The CDR3 contains 13 residues. V was shortened by 0 bases and J by 5 bases, with 8 bases between the two germline ends. The germline V gene encodes CDR1 GTSNPN and CDR2 SVGIG (reference sequence). Here the CDR3 DNA reads TGTGCCTGGAGTGTACTTGGTGACAATGAGCAGTTCTTC. It codes for CAWSVLGDNEQFF.

The chain recombines TRBV11-2 with TRBJ2-7; 10 bases line up with TRBD1. Trimming at V came to 0 bases and at J to 6 bases, leaving 5 bases not matched to a gene. There are 15 residues in the CDR3. Germline V CDR1 and CDR2: SGHAT, FQNNGV. The CDR3 sequence is CASSLDWTGGSEQYF. CDR3 nucleotides: TGTGCCAGCAGCTTAGATTGGACAGGGGGATCCGAGCAGTACTTC.

The gene calls are TRBV20-1 and TRBJ1-2, with no clear D. CDR1 is DFQATT, CDR2 SNEGSKA, per germline (reference sequence). CDR3 length: 16 amino acids. Trimming stripped 0 bases from V and 3 bases from J, with 17 bases between. The CDR3 region has the DNA TGCAGTGCTAGAGACCTCTCCCAGAGAGCTGACTATGGCTACACCTTC. As protein: CSARDLSQRADYGYTF.

To note about this clonotype: As the CDR3 is not closed by the conserved phenylalanine or tryptophan, this likely results from a read error. V gene TRBV6-1 combines with J gene TRBJ2-6; the D is unclear. The length of the CDR3 is 16 residues. Per germline, CDR1 MNHNS and CDR2 SASEGT. Trimming removed 3 bases from V and 0 bases from J, with 9 bases in between. CDR3 nucleotides: TGTGCCAGCAGTGAGCCCCCAGGCTCTGGGGCCAACGTCCTGACTCTC. This translates into CASSEPPGSGANVLTL.

In this sample, this clonotype turned up a few times. The chain joins TRBV6-2 or TRBV6-3 to TRBJ2-3, with 9 bases matching TRBD1. Germline-derived CDR1 and CDR2 are MNHEY and SVGEGT. The J segment lost 4 bases and the V segment lost 4 bases, leaving 9 bases of the junction unmatched. The length of the CDR3 is 16 residues. DNA for the CDR3: TGTGCCAGCAGTTCCGCCGACAGGGGGGAAGCAGATACGCAGTATTTT. Protein product: CASSSADRGEADTQYF.

The gene calls are TRBV27 and TRBJ2-1; D is tentatively TRBD1 or TRBD2 (5 bases each). V lost 7 bases, J lost 3 bases, and 13 bases lay in between. Germline-derived CDR1 and CDR2 are MNHEY and SMNVEV (reference sequence). This CDR3 has 14 amino acids. The CDR3 bases are TGTGCCAGCAACCGAGGGGCGTTCTACAATGAGCAGTTCTTC. This sequence encodes CASNRGAFYNEQFF.

This chain links TRBV6-1 with TRBJ2-2; 8 bases are a match to TRBD2. V lost 5 bases to trimming and J lost 7 bases; unmatched junction nucleotides: 3. The CDR3 runs to 13 residues. CDR1 is MNHNS and CDR2 is SASEGT in the germline V gene. In DNA form, the CDR3 reads TGTGCCAGCAGTATGGGACTAGTCGGGGAGCTGTTTTTT. Residues: CASSMGLVGELFF.

The chain joins TRBV4-3 to TRBJ1-5; TRBD1 is a possible D gene (6 bases). The CDR3 loop spans 15 amino acids. V shed 0 bases and J shed 6 bases, with 12 bases lying between them. Germline V gives CDR1 LGHNA, CDR2 YSLEER. Here the CDR3 reads CASSQDLGTTQPQHF. The DNA for the CDR3 is TGCGCCAGCAGCCAAGACCTCGGGACAACTCAGCCCCAGCATTTT.

Points on this clonotype: The junction and the germline gene differ at one end; a read error may be behind it. V and J are TRBV4-3 and TRBJ2-1, with D perhaps TRBD2 (6 bases). Germline lookup yields CDR1 LGHNA and CDR2 YSLEER. CDR3 length: 17 residues. The DNA for the CDR3 is TGCGCCAGCAGCCAGGGGACTGCGGGAAGCTCCTACAATGGGCAGTTCTTC. Translation gives CASSQGTAGSSYNGQFF.

This clonotype has just one count. The J gene is TRBJ2-5, the V gene TRBV9; either TRBD1 or TRBD2 may fit D (6 bases each). CDR1 is SGDLS, CDR2 YYNGEE, per germline. The CDR3 contains 15 residues. Deletions cut 0 bases from V and 3 bases from J, with 12 bases between. The CDR3 sequence is CASSVAVGGKETQYF. The CDR3 DNA follows: TGTGCCAGCAGCGTAGCTGTAGGGGGGAAAGAGACCCAGTACTTC.